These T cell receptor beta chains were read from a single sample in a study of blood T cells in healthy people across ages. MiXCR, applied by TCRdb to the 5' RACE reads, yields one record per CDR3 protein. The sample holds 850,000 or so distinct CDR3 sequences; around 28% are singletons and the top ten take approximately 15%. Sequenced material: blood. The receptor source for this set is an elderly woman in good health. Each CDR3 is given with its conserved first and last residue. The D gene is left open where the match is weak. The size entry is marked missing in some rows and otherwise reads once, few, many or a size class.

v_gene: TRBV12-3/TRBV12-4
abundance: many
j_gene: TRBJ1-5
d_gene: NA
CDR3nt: TGTGCCAGCAGTATCAGGAGTAGGCCCCAGCATTTT
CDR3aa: CASSIRSRPQHF

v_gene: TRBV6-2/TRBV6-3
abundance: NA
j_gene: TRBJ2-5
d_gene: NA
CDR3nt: TGTGCCAGCAGTCGGGCAGGTTTAAGGGAGCAGTACTTC
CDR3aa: CASSRAGLREQYF

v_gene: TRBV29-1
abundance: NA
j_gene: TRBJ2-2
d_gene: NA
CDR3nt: TGCAGCGTTAGGTGGACCGGGGAGCTGTTTTTT
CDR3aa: CSVRWTGELFF

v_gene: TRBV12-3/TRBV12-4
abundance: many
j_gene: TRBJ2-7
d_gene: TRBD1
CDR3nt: TGTGCCAGCACCCCGGGACAGGGGAACTACGAGCAGTACTTC
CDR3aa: CASTPGQGNYEQYF

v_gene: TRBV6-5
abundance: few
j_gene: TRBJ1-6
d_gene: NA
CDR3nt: TGTGCCAGCAGTTACGGAGCCAGGAATTATAATTCACCCCTCCACTTT
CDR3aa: CASSYGARNYNSPLHF

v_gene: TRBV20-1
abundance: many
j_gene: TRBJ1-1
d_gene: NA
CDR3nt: TGCAGTGCAAACGTCCAGGTGAACACTGAAGCTTTCTTT
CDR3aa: CSANVQVNTEAFF

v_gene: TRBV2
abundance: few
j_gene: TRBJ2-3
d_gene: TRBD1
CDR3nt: TGTGCCTGCACACCAACAGGGGGCACAGATACGCAGTATTTT
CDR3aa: CACTPTGGTDTQYF

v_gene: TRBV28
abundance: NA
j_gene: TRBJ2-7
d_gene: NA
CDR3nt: TGTGCCAGCGGACCCTTGGGGGCAGCCGCCTACGAGCAGTACTTC
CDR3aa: CASGPLGAAAYEQYF

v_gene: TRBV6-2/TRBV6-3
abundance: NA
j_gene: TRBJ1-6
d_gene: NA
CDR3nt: TGTGCCAGCAGCCCAAGGAAAACCTCACCCCTCCACTTT
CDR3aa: CASSPRKTSPLHF

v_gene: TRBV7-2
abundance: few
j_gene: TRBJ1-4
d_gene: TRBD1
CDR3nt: TGTGCCAGCAGCTTAGCAGGGGGTTCAGGGGGTAGTGGTGAAAAACTGTTTTTT
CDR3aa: CASSLAGGSGGSGEKLFF

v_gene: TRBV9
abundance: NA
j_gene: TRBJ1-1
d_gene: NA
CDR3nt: TGTGCCAGCAGCTCGTTCTTGGAGAGCCTGAACACTGAAGCTTTCTTT
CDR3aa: CASSSFLESLNTEAFF

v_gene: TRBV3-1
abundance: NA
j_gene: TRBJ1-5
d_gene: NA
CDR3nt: TGTGCCGGCAGCCAAGGGGCAGACAATCAGCCCCAGCATTTT
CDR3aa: CAGSQGADNQPQHF

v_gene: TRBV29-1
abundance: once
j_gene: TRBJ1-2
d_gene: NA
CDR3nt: TGCAGCGTTGGGGACCTGATGGTGGGGTCGGATGGCTACACCTTC
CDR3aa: CSVGDLMVGSDGYTF

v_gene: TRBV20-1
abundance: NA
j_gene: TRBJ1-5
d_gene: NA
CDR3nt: TGCAGTGCTAGAGATTGGGCGTCTAGGAATCAGCCCCAGCATTTT
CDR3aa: CSARDWASRNQPQHF

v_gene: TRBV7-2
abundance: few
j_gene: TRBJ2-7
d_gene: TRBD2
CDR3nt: TGTGCCAGCAGCTTAGTAGCGGGGGGACAATACTACGAGCAGTACTTC
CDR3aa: CASSLVAGGQYYEQYF

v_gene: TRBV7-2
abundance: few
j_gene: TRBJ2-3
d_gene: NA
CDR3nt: TGTGCCGGCAGCTCGGCCGGGACGTCCACAGATACGCAGTATTTT
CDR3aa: CAGSSAGTSTDTQYF

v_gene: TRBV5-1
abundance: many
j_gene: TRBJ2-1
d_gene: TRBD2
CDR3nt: TGCGCCAGCGTCCCCGGGACTAGCGGGCGCCAGGAGCAGTTCTTC
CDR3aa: CASVPGTSGRQEQFF

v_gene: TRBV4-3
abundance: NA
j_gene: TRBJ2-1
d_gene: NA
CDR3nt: TGCGCCAGCAGCGAACGACTAGGGGGTGATGAGCAGTTCTTC
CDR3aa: CASSERLGGDEQFF

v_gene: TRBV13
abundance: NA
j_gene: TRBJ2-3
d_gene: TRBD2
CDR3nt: TGTGCCAGCAGCTTATTGTTTTTTGGACAGTACGGGACTAGTGGGTCTACAGATACGCAGTATTTT
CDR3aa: CASSLLFFGQYGTSGSTDTQYF